This TCR beta chain was captured in a study of OX40 agonist ivuxolimab in advanced cancers. The germline V gene encodes CDR1 MNHEY and CDR2 SMNVEV (reference sequence). V was shortened by 5 bases and J by 10 bases, with 23 bases between the two germline ends. The length of the CDR3 is 15 residues. Only in-frame clones appear in the TCRdb table, and some are missing; sequencing was by immunoSEQ multiplex PCR. The data contain more than 45,000 clones, 75% to 85% of them singletons. The sample was CD4+ or CD8+ T cells sorted from blood, taken in a trial of the OX40 agonist ivuxolimab. The sequence derives from an adult with an advanced solid tumor such as melanoma, head and neck, liver or kidney cancer. This chain joins TRBV27 and TRBJ1-2; unclear D gene. This CDR3 is CASSTPAEGSWFYTF. The DNA for the CDR3 is TGTGCCAGCAGTACCCCCGCGGAAGGGAGTTGGTTCTACACCTTC.